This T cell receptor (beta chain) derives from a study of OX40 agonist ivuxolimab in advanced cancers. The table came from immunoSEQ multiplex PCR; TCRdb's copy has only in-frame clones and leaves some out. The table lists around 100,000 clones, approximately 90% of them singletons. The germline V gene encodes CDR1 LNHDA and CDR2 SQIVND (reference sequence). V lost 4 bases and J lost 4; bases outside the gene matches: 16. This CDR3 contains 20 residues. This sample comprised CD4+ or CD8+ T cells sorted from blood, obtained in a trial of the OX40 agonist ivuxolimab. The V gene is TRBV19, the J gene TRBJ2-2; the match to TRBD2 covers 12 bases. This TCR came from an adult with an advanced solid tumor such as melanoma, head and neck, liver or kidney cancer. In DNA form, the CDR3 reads TGTGCCAGTAGTACAAGACCCCCCGGGACTAGCGGGCCCCCCACCGGGGAGCTGTTTTTT. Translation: CASSTRPPGTSGPPTGELFF.